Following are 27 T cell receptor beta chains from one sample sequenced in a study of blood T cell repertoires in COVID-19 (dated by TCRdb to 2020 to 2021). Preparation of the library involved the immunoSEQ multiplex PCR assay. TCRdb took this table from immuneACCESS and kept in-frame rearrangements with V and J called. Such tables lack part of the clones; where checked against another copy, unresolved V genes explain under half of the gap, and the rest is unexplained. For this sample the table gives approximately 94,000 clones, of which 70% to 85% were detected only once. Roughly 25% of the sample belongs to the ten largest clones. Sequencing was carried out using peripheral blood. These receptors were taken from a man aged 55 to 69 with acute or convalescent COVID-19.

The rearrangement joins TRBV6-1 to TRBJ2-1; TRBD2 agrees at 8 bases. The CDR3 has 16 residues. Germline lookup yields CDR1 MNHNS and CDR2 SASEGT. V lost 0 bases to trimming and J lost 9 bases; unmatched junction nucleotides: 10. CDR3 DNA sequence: TGTGCCAGCAGTGAAGCGTTAACGGGGGGGCTGGGTGAGCAGTTCTTC. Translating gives CASSEALTGGLGEQFF.

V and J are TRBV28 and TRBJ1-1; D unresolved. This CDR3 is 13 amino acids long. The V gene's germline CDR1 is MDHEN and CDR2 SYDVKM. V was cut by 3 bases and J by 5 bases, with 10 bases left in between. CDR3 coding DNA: TGTGCCAGCAGTTTGGAGAGACGGACTGAAGCTTTCTTT. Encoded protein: CASSLERRTEAFF.

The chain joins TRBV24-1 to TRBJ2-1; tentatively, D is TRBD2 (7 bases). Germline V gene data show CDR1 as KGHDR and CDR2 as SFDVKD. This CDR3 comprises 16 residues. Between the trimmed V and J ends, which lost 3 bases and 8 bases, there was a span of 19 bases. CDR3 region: CATSDVLPGGGYEQFF. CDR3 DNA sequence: TGTGCCACCAGTGATGTATTACCCGGCGGGGGCTATGAGCAGTTCTTC.

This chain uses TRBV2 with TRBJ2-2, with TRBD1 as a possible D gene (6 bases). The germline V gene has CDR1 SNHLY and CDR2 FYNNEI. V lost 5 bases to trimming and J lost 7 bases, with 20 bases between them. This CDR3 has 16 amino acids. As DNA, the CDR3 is TGTGCCAGCAGTCTACTCCGGGACACGATCGGCGGGGAGCTGTTTTTT. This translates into CASSLLRDTIGGELFF.

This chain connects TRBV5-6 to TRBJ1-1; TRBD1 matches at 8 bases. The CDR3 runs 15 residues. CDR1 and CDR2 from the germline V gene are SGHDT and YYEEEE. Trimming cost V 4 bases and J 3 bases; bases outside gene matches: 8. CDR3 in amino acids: CASSRRTGWDTEAFF. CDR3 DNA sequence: TGTGCCAGCAGCAGACGGACAGGGTGGGACACTGAAGCTTTCTTT.

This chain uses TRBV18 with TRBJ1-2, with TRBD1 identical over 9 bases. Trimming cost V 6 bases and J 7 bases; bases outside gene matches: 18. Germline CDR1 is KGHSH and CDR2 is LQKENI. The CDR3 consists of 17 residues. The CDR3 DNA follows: TGTGCCAGCTCCGAGCTGGGGACAGGGATGGCCCCAGCTGGCTACACCTTC. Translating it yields CASSELGTGMAPAGYTF.

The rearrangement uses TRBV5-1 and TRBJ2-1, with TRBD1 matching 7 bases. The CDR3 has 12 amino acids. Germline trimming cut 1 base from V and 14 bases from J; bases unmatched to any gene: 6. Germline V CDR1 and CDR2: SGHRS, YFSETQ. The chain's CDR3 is CASSLSGQGEFF. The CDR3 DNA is TGCGCCAGCAGCTTGAGTGGGCAGGGGGAGTTCTTC.

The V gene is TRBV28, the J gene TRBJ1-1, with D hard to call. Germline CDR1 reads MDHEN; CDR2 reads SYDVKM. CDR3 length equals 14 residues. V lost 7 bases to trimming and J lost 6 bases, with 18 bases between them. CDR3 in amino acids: CASTERGLRAEAFF. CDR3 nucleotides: TGTGCCAGCACCGAACGGGGTCTTAGGGCTGAAGCTTTCTTT.

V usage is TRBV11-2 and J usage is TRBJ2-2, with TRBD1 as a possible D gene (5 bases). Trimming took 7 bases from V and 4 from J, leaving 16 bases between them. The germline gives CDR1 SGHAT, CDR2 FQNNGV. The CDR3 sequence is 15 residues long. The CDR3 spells CASTSGLQVTGELFF. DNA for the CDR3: TGTGCCAGCACATCGGGCTTACAGGTCACCGGGGAGCTGTTTTTT.

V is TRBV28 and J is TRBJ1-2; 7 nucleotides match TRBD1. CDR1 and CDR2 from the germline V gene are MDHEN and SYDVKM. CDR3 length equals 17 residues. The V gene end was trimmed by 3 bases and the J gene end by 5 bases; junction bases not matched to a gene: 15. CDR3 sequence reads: CASSFTGVRVDGYGYTF. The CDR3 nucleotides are TGTGCCAGCAGTTTCACAGGGGTCCGGGTAGACGGGTATGGCTACACCTTC.

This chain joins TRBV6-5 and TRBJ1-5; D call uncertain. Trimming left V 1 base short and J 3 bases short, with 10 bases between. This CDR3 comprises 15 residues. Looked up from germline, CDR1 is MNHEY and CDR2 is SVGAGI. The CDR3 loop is CASSYYERLNQPQHF. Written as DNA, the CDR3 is TGTGCCAGCAGTTACTACGAGAGGCTCAATCAGCCCCAGCATTTT.

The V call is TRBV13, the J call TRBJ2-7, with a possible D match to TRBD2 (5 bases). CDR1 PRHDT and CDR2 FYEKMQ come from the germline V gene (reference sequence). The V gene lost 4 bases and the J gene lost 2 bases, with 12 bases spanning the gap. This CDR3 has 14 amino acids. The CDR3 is CASSSRGPPYEQYF. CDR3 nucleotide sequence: TGTGCCAGCAGCTCCCGGGGTCCCCCCTACGAGCAGTACTTC.

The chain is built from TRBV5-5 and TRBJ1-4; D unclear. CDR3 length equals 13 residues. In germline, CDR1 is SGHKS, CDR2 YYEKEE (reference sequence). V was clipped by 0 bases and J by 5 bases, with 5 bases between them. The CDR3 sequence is CASSLALNEKLFF. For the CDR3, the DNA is TGTGCCAGCAGCTTGGCACTGAATGAAAAACTGTTTTTT. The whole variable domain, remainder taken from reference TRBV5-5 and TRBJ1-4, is DAGVTQSPTHLIKTRGQQVTLRCSPISGHKSVSWYQQVLGQGPQFIFQYYEKEERGRGNFPDRFSARQFPNYSSELNVNALLLGDSALYLCASSLALNEKLFFGSGTQLSVL.

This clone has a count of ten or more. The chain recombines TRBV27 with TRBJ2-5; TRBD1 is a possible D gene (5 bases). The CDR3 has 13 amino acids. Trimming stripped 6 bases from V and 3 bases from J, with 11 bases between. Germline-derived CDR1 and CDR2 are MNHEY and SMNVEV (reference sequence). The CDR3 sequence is CASSPTVEETQYF. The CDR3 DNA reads TGTGCCAGCAGCCCGACAGTTGAAGAGACCCAGTACTTC.

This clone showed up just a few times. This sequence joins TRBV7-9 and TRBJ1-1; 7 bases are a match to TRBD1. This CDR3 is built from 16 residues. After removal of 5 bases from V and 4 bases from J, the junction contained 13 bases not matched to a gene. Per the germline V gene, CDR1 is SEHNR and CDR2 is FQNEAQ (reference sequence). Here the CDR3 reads CASSNPIQDRFTEAFF. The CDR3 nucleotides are TGTGCCAGCAGCAACCCAATTCAGGACAGGTTCACTGAAGCTTTCTTT.

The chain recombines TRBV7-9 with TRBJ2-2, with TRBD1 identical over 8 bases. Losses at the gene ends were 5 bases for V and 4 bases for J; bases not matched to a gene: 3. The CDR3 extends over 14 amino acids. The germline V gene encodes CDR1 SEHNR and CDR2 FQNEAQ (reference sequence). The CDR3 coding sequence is TGTGCCAGCAGCCGACAGGGGAGCACCGGGGAGCTGTTTTTT. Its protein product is CASSRQGSTGELFF.

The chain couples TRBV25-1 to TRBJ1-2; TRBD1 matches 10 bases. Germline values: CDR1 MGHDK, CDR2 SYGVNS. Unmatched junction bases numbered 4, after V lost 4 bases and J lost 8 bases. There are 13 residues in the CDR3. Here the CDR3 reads CASSAPGQGGYTF. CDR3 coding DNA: TGTGCCAGCAGTGCTCCGGGACAGGGGGGCTACACCTTC.

The CDR3 is CASSQDRGTVQTEKLFF. The CDR3, as DNA: TGCGCCAGCAGCCAAGATAGAGGGACAGTCCAGACGGAAAAACTGTTTTTT. The V call is TRBV4-1, the J call TRBJ1-4; TRBD1 matches at 7 bases. Trimming removed 0 bases from V and 8 bases from J; junction bases left unmatched: 12. The CDR3 sequence is 17 residues long. The germline gives CDR1 MGHRA, CDR2 YSYEKL.

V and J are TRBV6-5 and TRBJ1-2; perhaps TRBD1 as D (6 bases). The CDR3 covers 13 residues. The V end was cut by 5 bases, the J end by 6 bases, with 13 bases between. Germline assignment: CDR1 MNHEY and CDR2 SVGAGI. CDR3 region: CASSTGHWDGYTF. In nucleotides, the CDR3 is TGTGCCAGCAGTACGGGACACTGGGATGGCTACACCTTC.

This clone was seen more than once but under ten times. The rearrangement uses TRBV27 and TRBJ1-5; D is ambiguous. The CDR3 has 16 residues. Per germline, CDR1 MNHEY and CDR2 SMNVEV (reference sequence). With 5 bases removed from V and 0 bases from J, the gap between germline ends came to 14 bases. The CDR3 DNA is TGTGCCAGCAGTCCCTTAGCGCAAGCTAGCAATCAGCCCCAGCATTTT. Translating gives CASSPLAQASNQPQHF.

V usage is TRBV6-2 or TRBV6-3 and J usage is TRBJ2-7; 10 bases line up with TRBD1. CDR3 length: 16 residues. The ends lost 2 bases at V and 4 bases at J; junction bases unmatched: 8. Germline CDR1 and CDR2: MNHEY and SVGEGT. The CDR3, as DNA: TGTGCCAGCAGTTACCCTTTGACAGGGGGCAGGTACGAGCAGTACTTC. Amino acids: CASSYPLTGGRYEQYF.

CDR3 bases: TGTGCCAGCTCACCACAGGGGGCTAGGAACACTGAAGCTTTCTTT. It translates to CASSPQGARNTEAFF. The J gene is TRBJ1-1, the V gene TRBV18, with 7 bases aligning to TRBD1. The V gene's germline CDR1 is KGHSH and CDR2 LQKENI. V shed 1 base, J shed 1 base, and the junction held 3 bases outside the gene matches. The CDR3 totals 15 residues. Together with reference TRBV18 and TRBJ1-1, the CDR3 gives the full variable domain: NAGVMQNPRHLVRRRGQEARLRCSPMKGHSHVYWYRQLPEEGLKFMVYLQKENIIDESGMPKERFSAEFPKEGPSILRIQQVVRGDSAAYFCASSPQGARNTEAFFGQGTRLTVV.

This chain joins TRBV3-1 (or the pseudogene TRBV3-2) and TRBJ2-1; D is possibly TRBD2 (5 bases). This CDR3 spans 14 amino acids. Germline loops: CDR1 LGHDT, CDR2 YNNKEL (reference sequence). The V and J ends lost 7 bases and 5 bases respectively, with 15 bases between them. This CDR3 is CASNQGLKNNEQFF. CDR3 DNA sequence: TGTGCCAGCAATCAAGGACTTAAGAACAATGAGCAGTTCTTC.

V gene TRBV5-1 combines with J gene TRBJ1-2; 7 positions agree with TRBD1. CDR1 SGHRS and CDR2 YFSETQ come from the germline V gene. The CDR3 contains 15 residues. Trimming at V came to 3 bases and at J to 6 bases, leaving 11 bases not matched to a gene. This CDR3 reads CASSSSTGQRDGYTF. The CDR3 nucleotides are TGCGCCAGCAGCTCCTCGACAGGGCAAAGGGATGGCTACACCTTC.

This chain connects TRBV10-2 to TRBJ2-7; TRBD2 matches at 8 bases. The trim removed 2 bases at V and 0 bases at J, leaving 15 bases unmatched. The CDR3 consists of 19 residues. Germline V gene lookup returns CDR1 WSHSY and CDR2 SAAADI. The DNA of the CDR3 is TGCGCCAGCAGTGAGATAAGCGGGGGATCAACTAGGAGCTCCTACGAGCAGTACTTC. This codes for CASSEISGGSTRSSYEQYF.

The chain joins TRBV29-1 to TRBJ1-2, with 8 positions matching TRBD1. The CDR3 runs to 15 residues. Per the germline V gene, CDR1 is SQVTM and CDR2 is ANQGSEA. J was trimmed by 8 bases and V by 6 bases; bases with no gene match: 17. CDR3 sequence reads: CSVPIRTGFEAGYTF. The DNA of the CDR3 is TGCAGCGTCCCAATCAGGACAGGGTTCGAGGCGGGCTACACCTTC. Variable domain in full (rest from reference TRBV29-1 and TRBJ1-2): SAVISQKPSRDICQRGTSLTIQCQVDSQVTMMFWYRQQPGQSLTLIATANQGSEATYESGFVIDKFPISRPNLTFSTLTVSNMSPEDSSIYLCSVPIRTGFEAGYTFGSGTRLTVV.

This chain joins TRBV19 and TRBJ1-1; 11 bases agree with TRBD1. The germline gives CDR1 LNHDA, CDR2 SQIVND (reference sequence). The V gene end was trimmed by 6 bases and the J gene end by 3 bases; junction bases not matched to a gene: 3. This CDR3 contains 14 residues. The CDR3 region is CASRGTGGHTEAFF. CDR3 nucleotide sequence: TGTGCCAGTAGAGGGACAGGGGGGCACACTGAAGCTTTCTTT.